One sample yielded the 23 T cell receptor beta chains listed below, sequenced in a study of T cells in women clearing cervical HPV infection (dated by TCRdb to 2016 to 2019). Libraries were made using the immunoSEQ multiplex PCR assay. This is the immuneACCESS table as TCRdb keeps it, with only in-frame sequences that have V and J called. A part of the clones is gone; compared with another copy, unresolved V genes explain less than half, and the rest is unexplained. The data table for this sample lists tens of thousands of clones. Together, the top ten hold about 4.5% of the sample. Material: blood buffy coat. The source of these receptors is a woman between 18 and 69 years old with a cervical HPV16 infection that either progressed to CIN3+ or cleared (not recorded which).

A word on this clone: The read falls 3 residues short of the CDR3 end, and the missing part is taken from the germline J gene. J is TRBJ1-4 and V is TRBV20-1; the D gene is possibly TRBD1 (5 bases). The CDR3 is 14 amino acids. V was pared by 0 bases and J by 4 bases, with 9 bases between. Looked up from germline, CDR1 is DFQATT and CDR2 is SNEGSKA (reference sequence). CDR3 amino acids: CSAREGRGNEKLFF. The CDR3 DNA, read in part, is TGCAGTGCTAGAGAGGGAAGGGGTAATGAAAAA.

According to its frequency, this clone is medium-sized. Read data end 3 residues before the CDR3 end; the end is taken from the germline J gene. The chain uses TRBV7-9 and TRBJ1-2; the match to TRBD1 covers 8 bases. CDR3 length equals 14 residues. The germline gives CDR1 SEHNR, CDR2 FQNEAQ (reference sequence). With 1 base clipped from V and 4 bases from J, the junction kept 2 bases outside the gene matches. Partial CDR3 DNA: TGTGCCAGCAGCTTAGACAGGGGGGTCTATGGC. It codes for CASSLDRGVYG. From start to end, the CDR3 is CASSLDRGVYGYTF.

About this clone itself: The read terminates 3 residues ahead of where the CDR3 ends, so the germline J gene completes it. V and J are TRBV5-1 and TRBJ2-7; TRBD2 agrees at 14 bases. The CDR3 runs to 15 residues. Germline V CDR1 and CDR2: SGHRS, YFSETQ. Trimming cost V 2 bases and J 4 bases; bases outside gene matches: 2. The part of the CDR3 DNA that was read is TGCGCCAGCAGCTTAGGGACTAGCGGGAGTTACGAG. Translated: CASSLGTSGSYE. The whole CDR3 reads CASSLGTSGSYEQYF.

Regarding this clone: The read ends 3 residues early relative to the CDR3; the germline J gene fills the gap. The chain uses TRBV19 and TRBJ2-2; the match to TRBD2 covers 10 bases. The junction had 7 bases not matched to a gene; V was cut back by 5 bases and J by 4 bases. Looked up from germline, CDR1 is LNHDA and CDR2 is SQIVND (reference sequence). The CDR3 length is 16 residues. The CDR3 protein is CASSPSSGGLTGELFF. The covered CDR3 bases are TGTGCCAGTAGTCCCTCTAGCGGGGGCCTCACCGGGGAG.

Concerning this clone itself: With the read ending 3 residues before the CDR3 end, the germline J gene is used to fill in that end. The rearrangement uses TRBV18 and TRBJ2-2; D is unresolved. V lost 4 bases and J lost 4, with 4 bases in between. Germline values: CDR1 KGHSH, CDR2 LQKENI. This CDR3 has 12 amino acids. CDR3 DNA (partial): TGTGCCAGCTCACTCCTCACCGGGGAG. Its protein product is CASSLLTGE. The complete CDR3 sequence is CASSLLTGELFF.

With regard to this clone: The read stops 3 residues short of the end of the CDR3; the missing end is completed from the germline J gene. The rearrangement links TRBV20-1 to TRBJ2-5, with 11 bases lining up with TRBD2. The V segment lost 6 bases and the J segment 5 bases; nucleotides outside the gene matches: 8. The germline CDR1 and CDR2 sequences are DFQATT and SNEGSKA (reference sequence). CDR3 length: 14 residues. CDR3 DNA (partial): TGCAGTGCGTTAACTAGCGGGAGTAGCGAGACC. This encodes CSALTSGSSET. The entire CDR3 protein reads CSALTSGSSETQYF.

About this clone: The observed sequence ends 3 residues before the CDR3 terminus, with the missing tail filled in from the germline J gene. The gene calls are TRBV5-1 and TRBJ2-3; 7 bases map to TRBD2. CDR3 length: 16 residues. Germline CDR1 and CDR2: SGHRS and YFSETQ. The V gene end was trimmed by 0 bases and the J gene end by 5 bases; junction bases not matched to a gene: 9. CDR3 bases read: TGCGCCAGCAGCTTGGGGCTTAGCTCGGGGGGAGATACG. As protein: CASSLGLSSGGDT. The whole CDR3 sequence reads CASSLGLSSGGDTQYF. Together with reference TRBV5-1 and TRBJ2-3, the CDR3 gives the full variable domain: KAGVTQTPRYLIKTRGQQVTLSCSPISGHRSVSWYQQTPGQGLQFLFEYFSETQRNKGNFPGRFSGRQFSNSRSEMNVSTLELGDSALYLCASSLGLSSGGDTQYFGPGTRLTVL.

Comments on this clone: Sequencing ends 3 residues short of the CDR3 end; the germline J gene provides the rest. V and J are TRBV15 and TRBJ1-3; D might be TRBD1 (5 bases). This CDR3 comprises 15 residues. Germline V lookup: CDR1 LNHNV, CDR2 YYDKDF (reference sequence). V was clipped by 0 bases and J by 3 bases, with 9 bases between them. Incomplete CDR3 DNA: TGTGCCACCAGCAGAGATAGGGGATTTGGAAACACC. Translated, it gives CATSRDRGFGNT. The whole CDR3 protein reads CATSRDRGFGNTIYF.

A word on this clone: The read finishes 3 residues shy of the CDR3 end, and the germline J gene is used to complete it. The chain combines TRBV19 with TRBJ2-7; 7 bases are a match to TRBD2. From germline, CDR1 is LNHDA and CDR2 SQIVND (reference sequence). J was trimmed by 5 bases and V by 7 bases; bases with no gene match: 8. CDR3 length: 13 amino acids. The CDR3 is CASTASGEDEQYF. The sequenced part of the CDR3 DNA is TGTGCCAGTACGGCTAGCGGCGAGGACGAG.

Notes on this clone: Sequencing ends 3 residues short of the CDR3 end; the germline J gene provides the rest. The rearrangement links TRBV20-1 to TRBJ2-2; TRBD2 matches at 8 bases. The V gene end was trimmed by 6 bases and the J gene end by 3 bases; junction bases not matched to a gene: 9. The CDR3 runs 15 residues. CDR1 is DFQATT and CDR2 is SNEGSKA in the germline V gene (reference sequence). The CDR3 region is CSARRLATHTGELFF. CDR3 bases read: TGCAGTGCGAGAAGACTAGCGACCCACACCGGGGAG.

Concerning this clone: The read terminates 3 residues ahead of where the CDR3 ends, so the germline J gene completes it. This chain joins TRBV2 and TRBJ2-2; 10 bases match TRBD1. Germline V gives CDR1 SNHLY, CDR2 FYNNEI. The CDR3 extends over 14 amino acids. CDR3 bases read: TGTGCCAGCAGTACCGGGACAGGGGTTTCACCG. This encodes CASSTGTGVSP. The complete CDR3 sequence is CASSTGTGVSPLFF.

As regards this clone: Germline is not matched at one junction end, which may reflect a read error. Read sequence stops 3 residues before the CDR3 end, and the germline J gene provides the missing end. The J gene is TRBJ2-3, the V gene TRBV4-2; 8 bases map to TRBD2. Germline CDR1 is LGHNA and CDR2 is YNFKEQ. The CDR3 spans 15 residues. CDR3: CASSRGLAAGDTQYF. CDR3 bases read: TGCGCCAGCAGCCGAGGACTAGCCGCTGGGGATACG.

With respect to this clone: Sequencing ends 3 residues short of the CDR3 end; the germline J gene provides the rest. The chain combines TRBV2 with TRBJ1-2; no firm D call. The germline V gene has CDR1 SNHLY and CDR2 FYNNEI. This CDR3 is built from 16 residues. CDR3 residues: CASSEFLAGDTDTYTF. The sequenced part of the CDR3 DNA is TGTGCCAGCAGTGAATTCCTAGCGGGAGATACAGATACC.

In regard to this clone: The CDR3 is cut off 3 residues early in the read; its end comes from the germline J gene. The V call is TRBV29-1, the J call TRBJ1-4; D might be TRBD1 (6 bases). The CDR3 extends over 13 amino acids. Germline V gene data show CDR1 as SQVTM and CDR2 as ANQGSEA. The chain's CDR3 is CSVADSYNSPLFF. CDR3 DNA, as far as it was read: TGCAGCGTTGCGGACAGCTATAATTCACCA.

A word on this clone: The read comes to an end 3 residues before the CDR3 does, leaving the germline J gene to fill in the end. The chain joins TRBV20-1 to TRBJ2-1, with TRBD2 matching 14 bases. The J segment lost 4 bases and the V segment lost 3 bases, leaving 8 bases of the junction unmatched. CDR1 and CDR2 from the germline V gene are DFQATT and SNEGSKA (reference sequence). The CDR3 is 17 amino acids. CDR3 sequence: CSASGLGTSGSYNEQFF. CDR3 DNA (partial): TGCAGTGCTAGTGGCCTCGGGACTAGCGGGAGTTACAATGAG.

Remarks on this clone: The read stops 3 residues short of the end of the CDR3; the missing end is completed from the germline J gene. The chain employs TRBV5-6 and TRBJ2-2, with a tentative D call TRBD1 (6 bases). The CDR3 extends over 15 amino acids. Germline assignment: CDR1 SGHDT and CDR2 YYEEEE. The V gene lost 1 base and the J gene lost 0 bases, with 7 bases spanning the gap. CDR3 bases read: TGTGCCAGCAGCTTGTGGACAGCGAACACCGGGGAG. Protein product: CASSLWTANTGE. The CDR3 in full is CASSLWTANTGELFF. Complete variable domain (other parts from reference TRBV5-6 and TRBJ2-2): DAGVTQSPTHLIKTRGQQVTLRCSPKSGHDTVSWYQQALGQGPQFIFQYYEEEERQRGNFPDRFSGHQFPNYSSELNVNALLLGDSALYLCASSLWTANTGELFFGEGSRLTVL.

On this clone: The read ends 3 residues before the CDR3 terminus; that terminus is restored from the germline J gene. The gene calls are TRBV20-1 and TRBJ2-7, with 8 positions matching TRBD1. CDR1 is DFQATT and CDR2 is SNEGSKA in the germline V gene (reference sequence). This CDR3 contains 14 residues. After removal of 1 base from V and 2 bases from J, the junction contained 4 bases not matched to a gene. The CDR3 loop is CSARAGQGPYEQYF. The CDR3 bases that were read are TGCAGTGCTAGAGCCGGACAGGGCCCCTACGAG.

The covered CDR3 bases are TGTGCCAGCAGCTTGGTGGGCGCGAACACCGGGGAG. Translating it yields CASSLVGANTGE. The entire CDR3 protein is CASSLVGANTGELFF. V gene TRBV11-3 combines with J gene TRBJ2-2, with D hard to call. The CDR3 end is not reached by the read, which stops 3 residues before it; the germline J gene fills it in. V lost 3 bases to trimming and J lost 0 bases, with 8 bases between them. Germline CDR1 reads SGHNT; CDR2 reads YENEEA. The CDR3 is 15 residues long.

As for this clone: One end of the junction is discordant with germline, which a read error may explain. The DNA ends 3 residues before the CDR3 does, and the rest of the CDR3 is filled in from the germline J gene. The chain has TRBV30 and TRBJ1-2; a possible D gene is TRBD1 (6 bases). The CDR3 extends over 14 amino acids. CDR1 and CDR2 from the germline V gene are GTSNPN and SVGIG (reference sequence). This CDR3 is CDWSLGRGGYGYTF. The covered CDR3 bases are TGTGACTGGAGTCTCGGCAGGGGAGGCTATGGC.

As concerns this clone: The read terminates 3 residues before the CDR3 end, so the remaining end is supplied by the germline J gene. The chain has TRBV20-1 and TRBJ1-1; 9 nucleotides line up with TRBD1. CDR3 length equals 16 residues. The V and J ends lost 2 bases and 6 bases, in that order; junction bases with no gene match: 13. CDR1 and CDR2 from the germline V gene are DFQATT and SNEGSKA (reference sequence). The CDR3 sequence is CSARRGQGRTVSEAFF. Incomplete CDR3 DNA: TGCAGTGCTAGACGGGGACAGGGAAGGACAGTGTCTGAA.

Concerning this clone: The read terminates 3 residues ahead of where the CDR3 ends, so the germline J gene completes it. The chain uses TRBV5-5 and TRBJ1-1, with D possibly TRBD1 on 6 matching bases. Germline assignment: CDR1 SGHKS and CDR2 YYEKEE (reference sequence). This CDR3 is built from 15 residues. V lost 1 base and J lost 1, with 11 bases in between. The CDR3 loop reads CASSLLQGKNTEAFF. The covered CDR3 bases are TGTGCCAGCAGCTTGTTACAGGGAAAGAACACTGAA.

Worth noting for this clone: The CDR3 goes on 3 residues after the read ends, and that part is filled in from the germline J gene. This chain joins TRBV19 and TRBJ2-4; TRBD1 is a possible D gene (5 bases). CDR3 length: 13 residues. The germline V gene encodes CDR1 LNHDA and CDR2 SQIVND (reference sequence). CDR3 DNA (partial): TGTGCCAGTAGTGATAGACAGCGTTATGGT. Translating gives CASSDRQRYG. The CDR3 in full is CASSDRQRYGQYF.

To note about this clone: The read falls 3 residues short of the CDR3 end, and the missing part is taken from the germline J gene. The chain carries TRBV19 and TRBJ2-3; 8 bases fit TRBD2. The length of the CDR3 is 14 residues. The germline gives CDR1 LNHDA, CDR2 SQIVND (reference sequence). Partial CDR3 DNA: TGTGCCAGTAGTATTACGGGGGGGTTTAAGCCG. It is translated as CASSITGGFKP. The CDR3 as a whole reads CASSITGGFKPQYF. Combining the CDR3 with reference TRBV19 and TRBJ2-3 gives the whole variable domain DGGITQSPKYLFRKEGQNVTLSCEQNLNHDAMYWYRQDPGQGLRLIYYSQIVNDFQKGDIAEGYSVSREKKESFPLTVTSAQKNPTAFYLCASSITGGFKPQYFGPGTRLTVL.